This is a list of T cell receptor beta chains from one sample in a study of cytomegalovirus exposure and HLA in healthy donors. Method: immunoSEQ multiplex PCR; TCRdb's copy keeps in-frame clones and lacks some. This table holds fewer than 90,000 clones, roughly 83% found once. Material: PBMCs. These TCRs come from a woman in her 40s in good health and CMV-seropositive. CDR3s include the opening cysteine and the closing phenylalanine or tryptophan. Each record gives: D gene, J gene, clone size, V gene, CDR3 DNA, CDR3 protein. D genes are given only for firm matches. Some rows mark clone size as missing; the rest say once, few, many or name a class of expanded clone.

d_call: TRBD1; j_call: TRBJ1-5; clone_size: NA; v_call: TRBV30; cdr3_nt: TGTGCCTGGAGTCCCAGGGGGAGGTTTATGGAAAGCAATCAGCCCCAGCATTTT; cdr3_aa: CAWSPRGRFMESNQPQHF
d_call: TRBD1; j_call: TRBJ1-6; clone_size: few; v_call: TRBV13; cdr3_nt: TGTGCCAGCAGCGCAGGACAGGGGGTAGGTTCACCCCTCCACTTT; cdr3_aa: CASSAGQGVGSPLHF
d_call: NA; j_call: TRBJ2-1; clone_size: NA; v_call: TRBV29-1; cdr3_nt: TGCAGCGCCGGACTCGAGCTTCACGGGAATGAGCAGTTCTTC; cdr3_aa: CSAGLELHGNEQFF
d_call: TRBD2; j_call: TRBJ2-3; clone_size: NA; v_call: TRBV10-3; cdr3_nt: TGTGCCATCAGTGGAGGGGGGGGGACTAGCGGGGGAACCTTAGTGTCCACGCAGTATTTT; cdr3_aa: CAISGGGGTSGGTLVSTQYF
d_call: NA; j_call: TRBJ2-7; clone_size: NA; v_call: TRBV5-1; cdr3_nt: TGCGCCAGCAGCTTGGGGGTACAGTACGAGCAGTACTTC; cdr3_aa: CASSLGVQYEQYF
d_call: NA; j_call: TRBJ1-2; clone_size: NA; v_call: TRBV2; cdr3_nt: TGTGCCAGCAGTTACGAGACGGGGGAGAACTATGGCTACACCTTC; cdr3_aa: CASSYETGENYGYTF
d_call: NA; j_call: TRBJ1-1; clone_size: few; v_call: TRBV5-8; cdr3_nt: TGTGCCAGCAGCTTGGCGCAGGTGAACACTGAAGCTTTCTTT; cdr3_aa: CASSLAQVNTEAFF
d_call: NA; j_call: TRBJ1-2; clone_size: NA; v_call: TRBV9; cdr3_nt: TGTGCCAGCAGCGTAGGTCAGGGACACAGTGGCTACACCTTC; cdr3_aa: CASSVGQGHSGYTF
d_call: TRBD2; j_call: TRBJ2-3; clone_size: NA; v_call: TRBV5-4; cdr3_nt: TGTGCCAGCAGCATCGGGACTAGCGGGGGGAGTCATACGCAGTATTTT; cdr3_aa: CASSIGTSGGSHTQYF
d_call: NA; j_call: TRBJ2-7; clone_size: NA; v_call: TRBV7-9; cdr3_nt: TGTGCCAGCAGCTTTGCCCAAGGGGCCTACGAGCAGTACTTC; cdr3_aa: CASSFAQGAYEQYF
d_call: NA; j_call: TRBJ1-5; clone_size: NA; v_call: TRBV19; cdr3_nt: TGTGCCAGTAGTATAACCGGGAGCAATCAGCCCCAGCATTTT; cdr3_aa: CASSITGSNQPQHF
d_call: NA; j_call: TRBJ2-7; clone_size: NA; v_call: TRBV5-4; cdr3_nt: TGTGCCAGCAGCCCCGGACAGCCGGCCTCCTACGAGCAGTACTTC; cdr3_aa: CASSPGQPASYEQYF
d_call: TRBD2; j_call: TRBJ2-1; clone_size: NA; v_call: TRBV7-6; cdr3_nt: TGTGCCAGCAGCCCAAGGACTAGCGGGGGGGGGCCCGAGCAGTTCTTC; cdr3_aa: CASSPRTSGGGPEQFF